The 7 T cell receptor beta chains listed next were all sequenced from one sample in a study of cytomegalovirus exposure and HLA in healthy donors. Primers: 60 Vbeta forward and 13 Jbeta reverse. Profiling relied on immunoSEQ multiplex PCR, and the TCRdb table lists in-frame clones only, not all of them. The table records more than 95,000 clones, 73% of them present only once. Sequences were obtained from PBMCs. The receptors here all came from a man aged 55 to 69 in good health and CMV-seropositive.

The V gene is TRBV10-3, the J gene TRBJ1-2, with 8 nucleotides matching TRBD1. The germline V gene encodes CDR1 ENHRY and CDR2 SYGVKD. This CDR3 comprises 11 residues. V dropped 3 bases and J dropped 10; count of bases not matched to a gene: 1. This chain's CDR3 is CAISEQGVYTF. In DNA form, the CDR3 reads TGTGCCATCAGTGAACAGGGGGTCTACACCTTC.

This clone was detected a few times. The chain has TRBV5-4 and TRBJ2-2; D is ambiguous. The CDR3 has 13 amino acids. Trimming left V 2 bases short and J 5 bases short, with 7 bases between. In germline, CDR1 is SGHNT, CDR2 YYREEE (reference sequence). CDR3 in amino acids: CASSLTRTGELFF. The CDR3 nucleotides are TGTGCCAGCAGCTTAACGCGAACCGGGGAGCTGTTTTTT.

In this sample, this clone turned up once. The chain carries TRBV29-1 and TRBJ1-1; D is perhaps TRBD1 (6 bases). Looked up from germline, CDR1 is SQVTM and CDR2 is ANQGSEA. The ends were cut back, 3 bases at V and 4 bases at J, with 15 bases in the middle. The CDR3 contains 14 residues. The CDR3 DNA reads TGCAGCGTTGATGGCTGGGGGCAGGGCACTGAAGCTTTCTTT. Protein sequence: CSVDGWGQGTEAFF.

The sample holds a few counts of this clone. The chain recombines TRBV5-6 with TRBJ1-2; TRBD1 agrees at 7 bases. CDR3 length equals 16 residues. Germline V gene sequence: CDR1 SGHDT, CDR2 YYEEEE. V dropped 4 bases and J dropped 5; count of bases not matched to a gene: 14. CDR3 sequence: CASSTYRGAGFYGYTF. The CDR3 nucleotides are TGTGCCAGCAGCACATACAGGGGTGCGGGGTTTTATGGCTACACCTTC.

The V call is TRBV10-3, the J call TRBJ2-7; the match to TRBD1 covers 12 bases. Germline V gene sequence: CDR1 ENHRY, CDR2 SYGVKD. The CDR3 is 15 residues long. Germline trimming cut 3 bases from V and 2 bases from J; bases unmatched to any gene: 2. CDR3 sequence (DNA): TGTGCCATCAGTGACCGGGACAGGGGGCCCTACGAGCAGTACTTC. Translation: CAISDRDRGPYEQYF.

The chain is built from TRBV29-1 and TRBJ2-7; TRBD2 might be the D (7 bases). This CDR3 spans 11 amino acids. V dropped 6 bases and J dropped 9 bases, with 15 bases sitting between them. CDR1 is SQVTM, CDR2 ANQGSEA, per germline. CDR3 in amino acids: CSVSGEGGQYF. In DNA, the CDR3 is TGCAGCGTGTCAGGGGAGGGCGGGCAGTACTTC.

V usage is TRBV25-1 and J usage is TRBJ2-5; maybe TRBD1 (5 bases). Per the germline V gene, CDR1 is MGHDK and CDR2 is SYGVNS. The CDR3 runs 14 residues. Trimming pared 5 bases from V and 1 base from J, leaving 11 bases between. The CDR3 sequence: CASSTRQSQETQYF. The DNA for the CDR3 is TGTGCCAGCAGTACCCGACAGAGCCAAGAGACCCAGTACTTC.